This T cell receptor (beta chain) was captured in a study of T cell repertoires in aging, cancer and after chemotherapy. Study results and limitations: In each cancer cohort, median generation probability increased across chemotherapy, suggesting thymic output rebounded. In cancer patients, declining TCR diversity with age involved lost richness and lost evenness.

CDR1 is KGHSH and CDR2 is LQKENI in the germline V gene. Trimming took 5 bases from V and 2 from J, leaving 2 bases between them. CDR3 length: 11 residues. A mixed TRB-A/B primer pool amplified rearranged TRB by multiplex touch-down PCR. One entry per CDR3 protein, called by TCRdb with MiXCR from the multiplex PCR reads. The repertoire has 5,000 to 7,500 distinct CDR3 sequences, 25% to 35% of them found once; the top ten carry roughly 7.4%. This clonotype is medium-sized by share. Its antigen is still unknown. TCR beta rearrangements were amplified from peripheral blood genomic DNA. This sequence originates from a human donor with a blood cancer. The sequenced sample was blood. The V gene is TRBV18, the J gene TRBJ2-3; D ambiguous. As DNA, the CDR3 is TGTGCCAGCTCATACACAGATACGCAGTATTTT. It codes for CASSYTDTQYF.